This T cell receptor beta chain was retrieved from a study of CD8 T cells in Susac syndrome (dated by TCRdb to the late 2010s). Background on the whole study: Among the Susac syndrome patients who were sequenced, clinically active disease was present in about 6 and clinical remission was observed in eight or nine. Susac syndrome patients were therapy-naive, on corticosteroids (some also receiving IVIg), or on IVIg alone at blood withdrawal. Whether CD8+ T cell activation and differentiation in Susac syndrome was antigen driven was tested using repertoire sequencing.

Worth noting for this clonotype: Its binding antigen is unknown. Base qualities were left out, and no much larger clone turns up one base away.

The full study reports these points: In the CD4+ T cell repertoire of Susac syndrome patients, clonal expansion was not detected. The TCR sequencing and HLA analysis was acknowledged to have included a relatively small number of individuals.

High-throughput TCR beta sequencing profiled peripheral blood CD8+ and CD4+ T cells from healthy donors, Susac syndrome patients and multiple sclerosis patients. The Susac syndrome patients fulfilled recently defined diagnostic criteria for either definite or probable disease. Bulk CD8+ and CD4+ T cells were purified magnetically by negative isolation, whereas CD8+ TEMRA cells were enriched by FACS. Blood was drawn into EDTA tubes, processed within 24 hours, and PBMCs were isolated by density gradient centrifugation. PBMCs intended for TCR sequencing were frozen in liquid nitrogen and were later thawed in a 37 degrees C water bath. A purity of at least 90% was achieved for sorted or isolated CD4+, CD8+ and CD8+ TEMRA cells. RNA was extracted using the RNeasy kit, and roughly 0.45 to 1 microgram was reverse transcribed with random hexamers. TCR beta CDR3 regions were amplified with the immunoSEQ multiplex PCR assay covering 54 Vbeta and 13 Jbeta segments. Bias from PCR amplification was corrected by using a synthetic template baseline for primer optimization and for computational correction. The paper's processing steps were these. Reads were annotated to V, D and J genes per IMGT and analyzed with immunoSEQ Analyzer, keeping only productive sequences. Clonality was computed as one minus Shannon entropy normalized by log2 of the number of productive unique sequences. For each patient and control, public and private clones were evaluated among the 100 most prevalent clones. A clone was defined as Susac-specific if it was absent from the healthy and MS cohorts, from roughly 990 published viral clones and from other ImmuneACCESS disease sequences. The public reads were quality trimmed at Q25 with fastp and then assembled into clones with MiXCR by TCRdb, keeping productive beta chains. Rows with a matching CDR3 protein are joined into one entry that keeps the most common DNA and genes. TCRdb's processing, not the study's, gives the V and J calls here. A total of roughly 200,000 distinct CDR3 sequences appear in this sample, 90% to 95% of them only once. The leading ten clones occupy 0.099% of the sample.

Counted from cysteine to phenylalanine, this CDR3 has 16 amino acids. Solely the CDR3 DNA is kept, with 48 bases framed from the first base. Per the germline V gene, SGHTA is the CDR1 and FQGNSA is the CDR2. Trimming costs V 5 bases and J 6 bases, and their ends lie 19 bases apart. Sequencing used CD4+ T cells from PBMCs. This sequence originates from a human donor with Susac syndrome. The sequence joins TRBV7-2 to TRBJ1-4; the D gene is unclear. The CDR3 in this case is CASSISASSNYEKLFF. The DNA reads TGTGCCAGCAGCATCTCCGCCTCGAGTAATTATGAAAAACTGTTTTTT.